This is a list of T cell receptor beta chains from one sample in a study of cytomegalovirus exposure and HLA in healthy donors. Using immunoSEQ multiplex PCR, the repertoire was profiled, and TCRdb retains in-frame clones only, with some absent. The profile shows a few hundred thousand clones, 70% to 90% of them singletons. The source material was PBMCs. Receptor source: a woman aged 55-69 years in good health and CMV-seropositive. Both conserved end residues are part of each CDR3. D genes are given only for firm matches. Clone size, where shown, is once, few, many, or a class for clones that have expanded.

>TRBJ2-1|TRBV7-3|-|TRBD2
TGTGCCAGCCGGGGGGGCGGTACCAATGAGCAGTTCTTC
CASRGGGTNEQFF
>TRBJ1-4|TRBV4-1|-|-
TGCGCCAGCAGCCAGGTACAGGGCGAGGAAAAACTGTTTTTT
CASSQVQGEEKLFF
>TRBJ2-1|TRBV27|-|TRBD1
TGTGCCAGCAGTTTAGAAACAGGGGACACCTACAATGAGCAGTTCTTC
CASSLETGDTYNEQFF
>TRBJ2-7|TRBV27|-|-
TGTGCCAGCAGTTTCGAACAGGCACCCTACGAGCAGTACTTC
CASSFEQAPYEQYF
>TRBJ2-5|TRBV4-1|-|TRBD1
TGCGCCAGCAGCCAAGATTTTCGCCGGGACAGGGGCCCGCGGACCCAGTACTTC
CASSQDFRRDRGPRTQYF
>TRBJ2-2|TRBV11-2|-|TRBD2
TGTGCCAGCAGCTTCCCTAGCGGGAGGGCCGGGGAGCTGTTTTTT
CASSFPSGRAGELFF
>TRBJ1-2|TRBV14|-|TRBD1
TGTGCCAGCAGCCCGACACTGACAGGGTCAGAGGGCTACACCTTC
CASSPTLTGSEGYTF
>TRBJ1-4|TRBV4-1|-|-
TGCGCCAGCAGCCCGCAGGGTAATGAAAAACTGTTTTTT
CASSPQGNEKLFF
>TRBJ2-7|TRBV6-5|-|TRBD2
TGTGCCAGCACCCCGTATAGCGGGAGGGCAAGCGAGCAGTACTTC
CASTPYSGRASEQYF
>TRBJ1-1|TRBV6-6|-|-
TGTGCCAGCAGTTATGCGGCAGGGATCGAGAACACTGAAGCTTTCTTT
CASSYAAGIENTEAFF
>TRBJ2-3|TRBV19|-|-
TGTGCCAGTAGTCGTCAAAGGGGTTCAGATACGCAGTATTTT
CASSRQRGSDTQYF
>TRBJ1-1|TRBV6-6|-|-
TGTGCCAGCACCCCCCGGGCGGGGAACACTGAAGCTTTCTTT
CASTPRAGNTEAFF
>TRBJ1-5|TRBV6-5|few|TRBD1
TGTGCCAGCAGTTCGTCCGGCGGGACAGGGAATCAGCCCCAGCATTTT
CASSSSGGTGNQPQHF
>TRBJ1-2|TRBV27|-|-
TGTGCCAGCAGTTTATTGGGCAACTATGGCTACACCTTC
CASSLLGNYGYTF
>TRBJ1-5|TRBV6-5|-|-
TGTGCCAGCAGGGGAACAGGGACCCTCAATCAGCCCCAGCATTTT
CASRGTGTLNQPQHF
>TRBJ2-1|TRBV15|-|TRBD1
TGTGCCACCAGCAGGCTAAGGGGGCGTAAGGATGAGCAGTTCTTC
CATSRLRGRKDEQFF
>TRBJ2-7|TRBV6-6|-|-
TGTGCCAGCAGTTACGGTAGCGTTGGGTACGAGCAGTACTTC
CASSYGSVGYEQYF
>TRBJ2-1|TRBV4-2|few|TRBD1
TGTGCCAGCAGCCAAGGAGGGACAGGGAGCCACAATGAGCAGTTCTTC
CASSQGGTGSHNEQFF
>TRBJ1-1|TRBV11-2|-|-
TGTGCCAGCAGCCGAGGGTACACTGAAGCTTTCTTT
CASSRGYTEAFF
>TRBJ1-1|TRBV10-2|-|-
TGCGCCAGCAGTGAGTCGGAGCTTAACACTGAAGCTTTCTTT
CASSESELNTEAFF
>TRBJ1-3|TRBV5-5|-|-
TGTGCCAGCAGCTTGGGAGAGGTCCCACTCTCTGGAAACACCATATATTTT
CASSLGEVPLSGNTIYF
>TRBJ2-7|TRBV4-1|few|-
TGCGCCAGCAGCCTCCGGTCGGGGGACGAGCAGTACTTC
CASSLRSGDEQYF
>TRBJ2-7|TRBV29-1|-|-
TGCAGCGTTGAACGGGCAGGGCGCGAGCAGTACTTC
CSVERAGREQYF
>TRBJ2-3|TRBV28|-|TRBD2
TGTGCCAGCAGTTCCCGGGGAGCGGGAGGCGGGGATACGCAGTATTTT
CASSSRGAGGGDTQYF
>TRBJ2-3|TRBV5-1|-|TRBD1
TGCGCCAGCAGCTTGTCCAGGGGGCCCACAGATACGCAGTATTTT
CASSLSRGPTDTQYF
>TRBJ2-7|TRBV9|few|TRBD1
TGTGCCAGCAGCGTAGAAACAGGGGGAGGCGAGCAGTACTTC
CASSVETGGGEQYF
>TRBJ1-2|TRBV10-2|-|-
TGCGCCAGCAGTGAGGGGCAGGGGAGAGGCTACACCTTC
CASSEGQGRGYTF
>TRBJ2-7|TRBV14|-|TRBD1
TGTGCCAGCAGCCGCCGTTGGGACAGCGTAACCTACGAGCAGTACTTC
CASSRRWDSVTYEQYF
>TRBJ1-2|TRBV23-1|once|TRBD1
TGCGCCAGCAGTCATACCCGGGACAGGGGGAATAGATCTGATGGCTACACCTTC
CASSHTRDRGNRSDGYTF
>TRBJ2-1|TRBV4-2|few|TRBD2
TGTGCCAGCAGCCAAAATAGCGGGAGCGGAGGGGAGCAGTTCTTC
CASSQNSGSGGEQFF
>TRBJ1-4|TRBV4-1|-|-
TGCGCCAGCAGCCTAGGGGGTGCCTGGGGCCCCAATGAAAAACTGTTTTTT
CASSLGGAWGPNEKLFF
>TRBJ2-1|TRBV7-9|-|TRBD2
TGTGCCAGCAGACCCCCGCCGAGGTTTTCGGGACTAAACAATGAGCAGTTCTTC
CASRPPPRFSGLNNEQFF
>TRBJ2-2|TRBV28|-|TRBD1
TGTGCCAGCACTTCCGGACAGGGCGCCGGGGAGCTGTTTTTT
CASTSGQGAGELFF
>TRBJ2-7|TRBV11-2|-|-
TGTGCCAGCAGCTCGGGGACTGGTGAGCAGTACTTC
CASSSGTGEQYF
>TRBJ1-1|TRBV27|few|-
TGTGCCAGCAGTTTATCGATGCGCTTCACTGAAGCTTTCTTT
CASSLSMRFTEAFF
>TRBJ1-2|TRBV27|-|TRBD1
TGTGCCAGCAGTCCTCAGGGGGACTATGGCTACACCTTC
CASSPQGDYGYTF
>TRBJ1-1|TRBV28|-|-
TGTGCCAGCAGTCAAATAAAACAGGGGAACACTGAAGCTTTCTTT
CASSQIKQGNTEAFF
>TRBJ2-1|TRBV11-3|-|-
TGTGCCAGCAGCTCGCGCGGCACGGATGAGCAGTTCTTC
CASSSRGTDEQFF
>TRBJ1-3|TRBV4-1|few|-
TGCGCCAGCAGCCAAAACCAGGGTCCTGGAAACACCATATATTTT
CASSQNQGPGNTIYF
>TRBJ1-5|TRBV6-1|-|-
TGTGCCAGCCTCAGACAGTTTAGCAATCAGCCCCAGCATTTT
CASLRQFSNQPQHF
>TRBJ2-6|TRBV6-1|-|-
TGTGCCAGCAGTGAAGCGGGAGGACGTGCCAACGTCCTGACTTTC
CASSEAGGRANVLTF
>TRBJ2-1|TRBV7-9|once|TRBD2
TGTGCCAGCAGCTTAGCGCGCCCCGGGACTAGCGGGAGGACTAATGAGCAGTTCTTC
CASSLARPGTSGRTNEQFF
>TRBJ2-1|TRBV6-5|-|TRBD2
TGTGCCAGCAGTCCCCAGGGACTAGCGGGGAATGAGCAGTTCTTC
CASSPQGLAGNEQFF
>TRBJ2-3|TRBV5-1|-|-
TGCGCCAGCAGGGGGTACAGGGCAGATACGCAGTATTTT
CASRGYRADTQYF
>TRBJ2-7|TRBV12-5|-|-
TGTGCTAGTGGCCTGGACATACACTACGAGCAGTACTTC
CASGLDIHYEQYF
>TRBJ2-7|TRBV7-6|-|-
TGTGCCAGCAGCCCGGGACACCAACTCTCCTACGAGCAGTACTTC
CASSPGHQLSYEQYF
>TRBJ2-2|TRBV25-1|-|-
TGTGCCAGCAGTGAATTAGGGCGGGCGCTGGGCACCGGGGAGCTGTTTTTT
CASSELGRALGTGELFF
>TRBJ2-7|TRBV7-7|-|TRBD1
TGTGCCAGCAGCCAGGACAGGTTGAGCGAGCAGTACTTC
CASSQDRLSEQYF